This T cell receptor beta chain stems from a study of CD8 T cells in Susac syndrome. Random hexamers were used to reverse transcribe roughly 0.45 to 1 ug of RNA. The method of amplification for TCR beta CDR3 was immunoSEQ multiplex PCR, covering 54 Vbeta and 13 Jbeta. MiXCR, applied by TCRdb to the immunoSEQ multiplex PCR reads, yields one record per CDR3 protein. Altogether about 400,000 distinct CDR3 sequences are present, more than 80% being singletons, with the ten largest covering roughly 0.1%. Sequencing targeted TCR beta in blood CD8+ and CD4+ T cells. Negative magnetic isolation gave CD8+ and CD4+ cells; FACS enriched CD8+ TEMRA. The sequence derives from a human donor with multiple sclerosis. The sample taken for sequencing was CD8+ T cells from PBMCs.

CDR3 in amino acids: CASSKDSSYEQYF. The CDR3 region has the DNA TGTGCCAGCAGCAAGGACAGTTCCTACGAGCAGTACTTC. The chain is built from TRBV6-5 and TRBJ2-7; D perhaps matches TRBD1 (6 bases). Per germline, CDR1 MNHEY and CDR2 SVGAGI. Trimming cost V 6 bases and J 1 base, with 10 bases left between them. CDR3 length: 13 residues.